This T cell receptor beta chain was profiled in a study of cytomegalovirus exposure and HLA in healthy donors. Overall study findings and caveats: It was only CMV serostatus that was available as immune exposure information. In most subjects, TCR beta sequences reportedly gave accurate predictions of HLA-A and HLA-B alleles. In a later analysis, roughly 17,000 TCR beta sequences were associated with HLA alleles at 0.05 false discovery rate.

It was with 60 Vbeta and 13 Jbeta primers that the PCR ran. Clones were sequenced by immunoSEQ multiplex PCR, and TCRdb holds only the in-frame ones, with some missing. The table has about 120,000 clones, around 65% seen once. Turning to this clone: No antigen is known for it.

The CDR3 totals 15 residues. Germline V gene sequence: CDR1 SGHVS, CDR2 FNYEAQ. Trimming cost V 0 bases and J 6 bases; bases outside gene matches: 4. The material sequenced was PBMCs. The chain carries TRBV7-6 and TRBJ2-2; TRBD1 aligns across 7 bases. This clonotype originated in a man between 18 and 35 years old in good health and CMV-seronegative. CDR3 in DNA: TGTGCCAGCAGCTTAGCGCAGGGGGAAGCCGGGGAGCTGTTTTTT. Its translation: CASSLAQGEAGELFF.